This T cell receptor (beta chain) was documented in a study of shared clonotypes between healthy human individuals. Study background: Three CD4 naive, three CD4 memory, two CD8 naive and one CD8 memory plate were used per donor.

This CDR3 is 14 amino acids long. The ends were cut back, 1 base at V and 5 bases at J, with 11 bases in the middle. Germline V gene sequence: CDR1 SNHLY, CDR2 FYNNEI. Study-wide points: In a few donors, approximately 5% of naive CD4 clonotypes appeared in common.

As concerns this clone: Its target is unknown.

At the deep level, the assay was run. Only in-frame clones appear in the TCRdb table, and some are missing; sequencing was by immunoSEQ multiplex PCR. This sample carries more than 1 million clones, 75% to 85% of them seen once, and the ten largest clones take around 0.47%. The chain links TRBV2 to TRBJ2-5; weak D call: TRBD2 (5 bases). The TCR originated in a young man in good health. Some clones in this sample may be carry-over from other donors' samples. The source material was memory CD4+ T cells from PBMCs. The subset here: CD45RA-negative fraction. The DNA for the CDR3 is TGTGCCAGCAGTGAAGGCACTAGTATGGAGACCCAGTACTTC. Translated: CASSEGTSMETQYF.